What follows are 5 T cell receptor beta chains derived from one specimen sequenced in a study of blood T cell repertoires in COVID-19. Here immunoSEQ multiplex PCR was the method, and the copy in TCRdb shows in-frame clones only, minus some. Among roughly 370,000 clones, approximately 87% were seen once, and the ten largest hold 10%. Material for sequencing was PBMCs or T cells enriched from blood (not recorded which). These receptors came from a woman aged 45 to 65 who had recovered from COVID-19.

This chain links TRBV19 with TRBJ1-5; 7 bases are a match to TRBD1. The CDR3 covers 15 residues. The V gene end was trimmed by 4 bases and the J gene end by 4 bases; junction bases not matched to a gene: 7. Germline-derived CDR1 and CDR2 are LNHDA and SQIVND (reference sequence). CDR3 protein: CASSTTGAGNQPQHF. CDR3 nucleotide sequence: TGTGCCAGTAGTACTACAGGGGCCGGGAATCAGCCCCAGCATTTT.

In its sample, this clone was seen once. The J gene is TRBJ2-7, the V gene TRBV7-8; D perhaps matches TRBD1 (6 bases). The V end lost 1 base, the J end lost 3 bases, and 10 bases lay between the germline ends. The V gene's germline CDR1 is SGHVS and CDR2 FQNEAQ. CDR3 length: 14 residues. The CDR3 loop reads CASSLGPDSYEQYF. The CDR3 DNA follows: TGTGCCAGCAGCTTAGGGCCGGACAGCTACGAGCAGTACTTC.

The chain couples TRBV9 to TRBJ1-2, with D perhaps matching TRBD1 (5 bases). V dropped 1 base and J dropped 9 bases, with 13 bases sitting between them. The CDR3 totals 13 residues. CDR1 is SGDLS and CDR2 is YYNGEE in the germline V gene. Written as DNA, the CDR3 is TGTGCCAGCAGCGTATCAGGGAATTTCCGCTACACCTTC. Its translation: CASSVSGNFRYTF.

V and J are TRBV6-5 and TRBJ2-5; no clear D gene. Germline V gene data show CDR1 as MNHEY and CDR2 as SVGAGI. This CDR3 has 13 amino acids. The V and J ends lost 2 bases and 3 bases respectively, with 7 bases between them. This CDR3 is CASSYRPKETQYF. CDR3 nucleotide sequence: TGTGCCAGCAGTTACCGCCCTAAAGAGACCCAGTACTTC.

The J gene is TRBJ1-1, the V gene TRBV13; 12 bases map to TRBD1. Germline trimming cut 2 bases from V and 5 bases from J; bases unmatched to any gene: 3. The CDR3 extends over 15 amino acids. The germline CDR1 and CDR2 sequences are PRHDT and FYEKMQ (reference sequence). The CDR3 nucleotides are TGTGCCAGCAGCTTACCGGGACAGGGGGCTACTGAAGCTTTCTTT. Its translation is CASSLPGQGATEAFF.